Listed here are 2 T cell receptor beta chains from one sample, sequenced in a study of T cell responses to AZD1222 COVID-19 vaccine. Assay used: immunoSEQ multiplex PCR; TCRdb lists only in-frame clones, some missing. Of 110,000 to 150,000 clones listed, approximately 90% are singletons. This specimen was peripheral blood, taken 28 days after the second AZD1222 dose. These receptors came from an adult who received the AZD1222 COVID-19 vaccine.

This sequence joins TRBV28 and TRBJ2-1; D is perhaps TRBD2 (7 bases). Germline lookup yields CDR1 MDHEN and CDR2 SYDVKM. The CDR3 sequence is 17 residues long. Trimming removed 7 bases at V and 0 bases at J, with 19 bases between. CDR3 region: CASTRPPGGSSYNEQFF. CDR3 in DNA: TGTGCCAGCACTAGGCCCCCGGGGGGCAGCTCCTACAATGAGCAGTTCTTC.

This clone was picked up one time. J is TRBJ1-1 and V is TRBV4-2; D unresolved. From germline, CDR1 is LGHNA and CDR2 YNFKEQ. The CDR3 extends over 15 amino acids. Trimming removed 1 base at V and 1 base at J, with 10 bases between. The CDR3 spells CASSQAPGRNTEAFF. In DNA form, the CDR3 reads TGTGCCAGCAGCCAAGCGCCGGGGAGGAACACTGAAGCTTTCTTT.